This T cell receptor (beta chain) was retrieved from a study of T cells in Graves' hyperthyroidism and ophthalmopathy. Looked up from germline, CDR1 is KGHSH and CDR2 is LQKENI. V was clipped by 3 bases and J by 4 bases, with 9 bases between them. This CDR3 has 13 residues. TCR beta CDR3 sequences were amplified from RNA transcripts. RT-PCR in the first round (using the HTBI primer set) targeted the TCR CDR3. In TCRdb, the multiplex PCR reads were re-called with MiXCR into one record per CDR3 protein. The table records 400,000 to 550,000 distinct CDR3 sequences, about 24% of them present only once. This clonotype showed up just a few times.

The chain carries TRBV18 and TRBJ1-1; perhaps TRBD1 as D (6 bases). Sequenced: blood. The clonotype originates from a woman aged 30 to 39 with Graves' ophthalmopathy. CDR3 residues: CASSPGHPTEAFF. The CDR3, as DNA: TGTGCCAGCTCACCGGGACACCCCACTGAAGCTTTCTTT.